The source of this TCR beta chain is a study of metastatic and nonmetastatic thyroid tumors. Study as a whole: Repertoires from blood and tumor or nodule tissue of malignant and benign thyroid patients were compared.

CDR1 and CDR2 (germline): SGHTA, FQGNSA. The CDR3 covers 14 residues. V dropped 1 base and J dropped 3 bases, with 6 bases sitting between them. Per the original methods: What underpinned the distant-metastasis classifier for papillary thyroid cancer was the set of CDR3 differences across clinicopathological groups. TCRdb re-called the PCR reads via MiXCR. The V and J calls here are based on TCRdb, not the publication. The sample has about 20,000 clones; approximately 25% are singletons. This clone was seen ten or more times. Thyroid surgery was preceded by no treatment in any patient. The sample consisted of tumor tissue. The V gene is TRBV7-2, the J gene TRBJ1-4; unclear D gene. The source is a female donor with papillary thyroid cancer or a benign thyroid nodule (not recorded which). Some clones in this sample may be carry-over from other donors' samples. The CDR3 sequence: CASSLETSNEKLFF. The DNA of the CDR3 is TGTGCCAGCAGCTTAGAGACCTCTAATGAAAAACTGTTTTTT.